Each of the 3 T cell receptor beta chains below was sequenced from the same sample in a study of blood T cell repertoires in COVID-19. Here immunoSEQ multiplex PCR was the method, and the copy in TCRdb shows in-frame clones only, minus some. The table records fewer than 350,000 clones, about 76% of them present only once. The sample was peripheral blood. Receptors were obtained from a woman between 55 and 75 years old with active or convalescent COVID-19.

The DNA of the CDR3 is TGTGCCAGCAGTCCCCTACGTGAGTCCGGCTCCTACAATGAGCAGTTCTTC. Its translation: CASSPLRESGSYNEQFF. The chain joins TRBV27 to TRBJ2-1; D gene unclear. The germline V gene encodes CDR1 MNHEY and CDR2 SMNVEV (reference sequence). Trimming took off 5 bases at V and 0 bases at J, with 17 bases between the two ends. The CDR3 spans 17 residues.

The chain employs TRBV5-4 and TRBJ1-3, with a tentative D call TRBD1 (5 bases). The CDR3 extends over 15 amino acids. Trimming stripped 3 bases from V and 4 bases from J, with 14 bases between. The V gene's germline CDR1 is SGHNT and CDR2 YYREEE (reference sequence). The CDR3, as DNA: TGTGCCAGCAGCTCGAAGGGACTATGGGGAAACACCATATATTTT. Translation: CASSSKGLWGNTIYF. The full variable domain, rest sourced from reference TRBV5-4 and TRBJ1-3, is ETGVTQSPTHLIKTRGQQVTLRCSSQSGHNTVSWYQQALGQGPQFIFQYYREEENGRGNFPPRFSGLQFPNYSSELNVNALELDDSALYLCASSSKGLWGNTIYFGEGSWLTVV.

The chain combines TRBV6-5 with TRBJ2-2, with 9 positions matching TRBD2. This CDR3 comprises 15 residues. J lost 6 bases, V lost 9 bases, and 11 bases had no gene match. Germline V gives CDR1 MNHEY, CDR2 SVGAGI. The CDR3 region has the DNA TGTGCCAGAATTCCGGGACTAGCCCTACCCGGGGAGCTGTTTTTT. Translated, it gives CARIPGLALPGELFF.